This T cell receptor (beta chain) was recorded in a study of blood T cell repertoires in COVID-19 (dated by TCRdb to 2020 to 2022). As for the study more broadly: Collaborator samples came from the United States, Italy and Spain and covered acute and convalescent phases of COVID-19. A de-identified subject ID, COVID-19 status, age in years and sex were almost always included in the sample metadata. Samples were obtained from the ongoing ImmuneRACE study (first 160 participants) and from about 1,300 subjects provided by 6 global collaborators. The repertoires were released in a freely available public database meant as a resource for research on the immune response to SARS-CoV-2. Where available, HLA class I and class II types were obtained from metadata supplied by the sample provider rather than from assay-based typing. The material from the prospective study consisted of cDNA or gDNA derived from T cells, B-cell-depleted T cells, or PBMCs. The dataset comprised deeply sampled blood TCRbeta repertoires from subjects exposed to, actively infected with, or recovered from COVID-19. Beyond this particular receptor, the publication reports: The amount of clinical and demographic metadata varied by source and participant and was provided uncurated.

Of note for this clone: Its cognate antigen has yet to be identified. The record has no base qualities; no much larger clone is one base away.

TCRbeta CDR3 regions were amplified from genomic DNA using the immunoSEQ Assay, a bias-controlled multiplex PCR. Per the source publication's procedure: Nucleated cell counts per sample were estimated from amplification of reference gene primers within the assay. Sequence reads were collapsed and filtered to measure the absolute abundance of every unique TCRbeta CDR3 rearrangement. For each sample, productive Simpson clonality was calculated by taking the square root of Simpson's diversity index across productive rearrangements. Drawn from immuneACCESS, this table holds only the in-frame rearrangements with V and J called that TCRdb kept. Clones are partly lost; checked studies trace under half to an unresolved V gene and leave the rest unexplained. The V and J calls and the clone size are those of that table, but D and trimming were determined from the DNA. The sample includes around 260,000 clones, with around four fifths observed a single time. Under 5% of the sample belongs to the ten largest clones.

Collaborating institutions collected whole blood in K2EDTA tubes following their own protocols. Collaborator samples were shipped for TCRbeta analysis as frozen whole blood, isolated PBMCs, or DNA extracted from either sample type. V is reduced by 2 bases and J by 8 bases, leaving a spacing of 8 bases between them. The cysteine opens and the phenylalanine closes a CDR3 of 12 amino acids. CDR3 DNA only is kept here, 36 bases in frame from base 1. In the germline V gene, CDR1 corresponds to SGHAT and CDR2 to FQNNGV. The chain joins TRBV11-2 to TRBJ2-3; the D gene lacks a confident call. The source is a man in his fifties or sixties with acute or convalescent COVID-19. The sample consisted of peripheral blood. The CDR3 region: CASSLTRGTQYF. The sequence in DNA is TGTGCCAGCAGCTTAACTCGAGGTACGCAGTATTTT.